This entry concerns a single TCR beta chain. The source of the sample is a study of blood T cell repertoires in COVID-19. Study overall: The study drew acute and convalescent COVID-19 samples from the United States, Italy and Spain. PBMCs, B-cell-depleted T cells, or T cells were the source of the cDNA or gDNA that made up the material.

Germline lookup yields CDR1 SGHRS and CDR2 YFSETQ. The CDR3 loop spans 17 amino acids. Trimming cost V 5 bases and J 0 bases, with 17 bases left between them. In the original workflow: Reference gene primer amplification yielded estimated nucleated cell counts. Clones were read by immunoSEQ multiplex PCR, and TCRdb kept only the in-frame ones, dropping some. V and J calls and clone size are copied from that table; D and trimming were computed from the DNA. The sample contains 85,000 to 95,000 clones, about 82% of which appear only once. The sequencing input was peripheral blood. The TCR sequence derives from a human donor in a cohort sampled during active COVID-19. V and J are TRBV5-1 and TRBJ1-4; a weak D match, TRBD1 (6 bases). CDR3 region: CASSGTGPPSTNEKLFF. The DNA of the CDR3 is TGCGCCAGCAGTGGTACAGGGCCTCCTTCAACTAATGAAAAACTGTTTTTT.